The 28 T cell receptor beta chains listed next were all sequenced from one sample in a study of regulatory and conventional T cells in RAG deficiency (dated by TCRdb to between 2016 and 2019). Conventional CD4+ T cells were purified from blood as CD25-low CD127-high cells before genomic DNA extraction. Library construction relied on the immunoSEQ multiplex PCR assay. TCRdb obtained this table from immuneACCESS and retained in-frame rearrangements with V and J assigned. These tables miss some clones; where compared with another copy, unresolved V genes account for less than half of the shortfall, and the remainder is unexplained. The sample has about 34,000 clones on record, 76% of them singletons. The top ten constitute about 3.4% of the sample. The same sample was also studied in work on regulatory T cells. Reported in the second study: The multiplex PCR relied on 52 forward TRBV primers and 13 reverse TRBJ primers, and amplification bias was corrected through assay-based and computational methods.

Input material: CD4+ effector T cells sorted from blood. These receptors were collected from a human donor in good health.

The CDR3 here is CASSLAQGAYYEQYF. CDR3 DNA sequence: TGTGCCAGCAGCTTGGCCCAGGGGGCATACTACGAGCAGTACTTC. J is TRBJ2-7 and V is TRBV5-4; TRBD1 matches 8 bases. The germline gives CDR1 SGHNT, CDR2 YYREEE (reference sequence). This CDR3 contains 15 residues. V lost 0 bases and J lost 3; bases outside the gene matches: 5.

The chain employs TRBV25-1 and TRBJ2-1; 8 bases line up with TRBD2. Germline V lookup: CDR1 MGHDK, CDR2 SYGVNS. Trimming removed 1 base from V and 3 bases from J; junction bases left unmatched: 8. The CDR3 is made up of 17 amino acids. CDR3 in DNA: TGTGCCAGCAGTGAATTTAAGGGACTAGACATCTACAATGAGCAGTTCTTC. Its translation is CASSEFKGLDIYNEQFF.

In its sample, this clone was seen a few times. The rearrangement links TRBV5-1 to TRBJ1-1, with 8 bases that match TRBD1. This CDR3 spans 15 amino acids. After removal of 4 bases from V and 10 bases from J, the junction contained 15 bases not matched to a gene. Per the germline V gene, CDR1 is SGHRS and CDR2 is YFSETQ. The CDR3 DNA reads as TGCGCCAGCAGCCCAAATGCGGGACAGGTTAGTGGAGCTTTCTTT. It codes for CASSPNAGQVSGAFF.

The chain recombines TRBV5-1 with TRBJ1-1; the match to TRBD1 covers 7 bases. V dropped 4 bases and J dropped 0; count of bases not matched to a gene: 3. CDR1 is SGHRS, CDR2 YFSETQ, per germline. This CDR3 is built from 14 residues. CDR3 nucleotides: TGCGCCAGCAGCGCCGGGACAGTGAACACTGAAGCTTTCTTT. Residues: CASSAGTVNTEAFF.

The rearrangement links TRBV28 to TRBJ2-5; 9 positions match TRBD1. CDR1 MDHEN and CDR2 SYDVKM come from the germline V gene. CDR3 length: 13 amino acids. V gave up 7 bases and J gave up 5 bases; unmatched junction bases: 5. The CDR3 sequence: CASILQGAETQYF. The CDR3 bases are TGTGCCAGCATACTACAGGGGGCGGAGACCCAGTACTTC.

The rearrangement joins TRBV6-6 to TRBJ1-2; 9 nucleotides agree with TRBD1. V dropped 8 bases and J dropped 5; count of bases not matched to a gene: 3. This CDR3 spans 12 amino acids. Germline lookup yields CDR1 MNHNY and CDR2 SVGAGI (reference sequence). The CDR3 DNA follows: TGTGCCAGCCGGACAGGGGATTATGGCTACACCTTC. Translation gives CASRTGDYGYTF.

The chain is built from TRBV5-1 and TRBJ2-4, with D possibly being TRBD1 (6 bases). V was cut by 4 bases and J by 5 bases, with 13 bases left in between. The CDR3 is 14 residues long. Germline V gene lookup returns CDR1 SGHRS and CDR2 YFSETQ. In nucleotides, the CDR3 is TGCGCCAGCAGCCCGGGGACACCTCAAAACATTCAGTACTTC. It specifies CASSPGTPQNIQYF.

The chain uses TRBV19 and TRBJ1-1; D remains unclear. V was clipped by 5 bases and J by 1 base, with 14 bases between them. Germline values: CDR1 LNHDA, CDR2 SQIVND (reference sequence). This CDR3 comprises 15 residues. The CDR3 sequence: CASSFFSAKNTEAFF. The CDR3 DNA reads TGTGCCAGTAGTTTCTTTTCAGCAAAGAACACTGAAGCTTTCTTT.

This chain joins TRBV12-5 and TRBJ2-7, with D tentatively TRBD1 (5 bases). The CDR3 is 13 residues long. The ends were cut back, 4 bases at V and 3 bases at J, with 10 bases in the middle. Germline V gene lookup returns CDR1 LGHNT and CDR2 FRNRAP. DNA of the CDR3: TGTGCTAGTGGTTCCCGACAGTTCTACGAGCAGTACTTC. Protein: CASGSRQFYEQYF.

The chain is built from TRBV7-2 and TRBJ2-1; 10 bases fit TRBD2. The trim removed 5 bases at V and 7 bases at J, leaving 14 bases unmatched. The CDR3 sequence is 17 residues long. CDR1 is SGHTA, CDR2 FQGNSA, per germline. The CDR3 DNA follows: TGTGCCAGCAGCCCGGGACTAGCGCGTCGGGTGGGGAATGAGCAGTTCTTC. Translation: CASSPGLARRVGNEQFF.

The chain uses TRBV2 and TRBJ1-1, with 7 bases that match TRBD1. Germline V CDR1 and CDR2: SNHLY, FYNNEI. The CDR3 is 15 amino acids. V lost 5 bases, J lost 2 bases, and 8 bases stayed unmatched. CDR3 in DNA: TGTGCCAGCAGTTTCGACGGACAGGCCAACACTGAAGCTTTCTTT. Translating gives CASSFDGQANTEAFF. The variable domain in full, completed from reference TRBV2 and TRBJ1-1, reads EPEVTQTPSHQVTQMGQEVILRCVPISNHLYFYWYRQILGQKVEFLVSFYNNEISEKSEIFDDQFSVERPDGSNFTLKIRSTKLEDSAMYFCASSFDGQANTEAFFGQGTRLTVV.

As DNA, the CDR3 is TGTGCCTGGAGGACCCTAACTGAAGCTTTCTTT. Its translation is CAWRTLTEAFF. The V call is TRBV30, the J call TRBJ1-1, with D unresolved. The CDR3 is 11 residues long. The germline gives CDR1 GTSNPN, CDR2 SVGIG (reference sequence). The V gene lost 3 bases and the J gene lost 5 bases, with 7 bases spanning the gap.

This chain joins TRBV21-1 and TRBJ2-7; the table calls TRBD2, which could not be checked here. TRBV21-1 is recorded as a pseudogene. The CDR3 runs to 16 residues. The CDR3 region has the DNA TGTGCCACTAATTCTAGCGGGGGTCCAACTCCCTCTGAGCAGTACTTC. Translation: CATNSSGGPTPSEQYF.

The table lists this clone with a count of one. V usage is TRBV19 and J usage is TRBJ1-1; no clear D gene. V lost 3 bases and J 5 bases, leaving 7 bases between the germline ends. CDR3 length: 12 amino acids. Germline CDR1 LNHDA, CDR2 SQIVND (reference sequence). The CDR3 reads CASSMRMTEAFF. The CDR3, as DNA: TGTGCCAGTAGTATGAGAATGACTGAAGCTTTCTTT.

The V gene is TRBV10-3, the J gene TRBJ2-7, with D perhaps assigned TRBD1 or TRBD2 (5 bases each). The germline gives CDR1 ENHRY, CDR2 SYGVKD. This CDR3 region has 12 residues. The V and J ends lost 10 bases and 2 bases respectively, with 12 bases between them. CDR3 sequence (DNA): TGTGCCAGCCGGGACGGACCCTACGAGCAGTACTTC. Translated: CASRDGPYEQYF.

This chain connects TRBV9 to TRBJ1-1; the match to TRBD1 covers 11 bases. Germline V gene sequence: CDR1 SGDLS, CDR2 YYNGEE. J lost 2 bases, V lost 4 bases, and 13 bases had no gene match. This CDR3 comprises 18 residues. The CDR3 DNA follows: TGTGCCAGCAGCCCTCGTACCGGGACAGGGGGAAGAAACACTGAAGCTTTCTTT. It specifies CASSPRTGTGGRNTEAFF.

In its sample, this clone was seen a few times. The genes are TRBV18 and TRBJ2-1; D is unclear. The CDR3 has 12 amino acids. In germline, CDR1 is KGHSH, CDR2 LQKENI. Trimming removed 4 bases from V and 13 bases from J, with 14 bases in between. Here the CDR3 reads CASSREVRIQFF. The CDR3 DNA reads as TGTGCCAGCTCACGTGAAGTCCGGATCCAGTTCTTC.

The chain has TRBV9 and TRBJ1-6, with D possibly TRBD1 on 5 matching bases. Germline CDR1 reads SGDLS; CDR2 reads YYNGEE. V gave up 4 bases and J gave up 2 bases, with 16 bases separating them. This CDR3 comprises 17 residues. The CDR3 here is CASSPRDPGAYNSPLHF. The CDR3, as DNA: TGTGCCAGCAGCCCTCGGGACCCCGGTGCCTATAATTCACCCCTCCACTTT.

The CDR3 reads CASSLDPTGLGTEAFF. The DNA of the CDR3 is TGCGCCAGCAGCTTGGACCCGACGGGTTTGGGCACTGAAGCTTTCTTT. This chain links TRBV5-1 with TRBJ1-1; D is unresolved. Germline CDR1 reads SGHRS; CDR2 reads YFSETQ. CDR3 size: 16 residues. Trimming shortened V by 0 bases and J by 4 bases, and 16 bases separated the two germline ends. The variable domain in full, with the rest retrieved from reference TRBV5-1 and TRBJ1-1, is KAGVTQTPRYLIKTRGQQVTLSCSPISGHRSVSWYQQTPGQGLQFLFEYFSETQRNKGNFPGRFSGRQFSNSRSEMNVSTLELGDSALYLCASSLDPTGLGTEAFFGQGTRLTVV.

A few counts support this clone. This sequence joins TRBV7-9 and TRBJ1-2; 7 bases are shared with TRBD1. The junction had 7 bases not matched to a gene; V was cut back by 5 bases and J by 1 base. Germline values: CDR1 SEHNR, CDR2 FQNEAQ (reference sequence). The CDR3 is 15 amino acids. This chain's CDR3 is CASSPTGTVNYGYTF. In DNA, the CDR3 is TGTGCCAGCAGCCCTACAGGGACAGTTAACTATGGCTACACCTTC.

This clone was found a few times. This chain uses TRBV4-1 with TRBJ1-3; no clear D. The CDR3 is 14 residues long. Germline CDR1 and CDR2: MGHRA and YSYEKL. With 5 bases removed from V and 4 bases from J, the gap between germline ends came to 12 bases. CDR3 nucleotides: TGCGCCAGCAGCTACACGGAAAGAGGAAACACCATATATTTT. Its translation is CASSYTERGNTIYF.

The CDR3 coding sequence is TGTGCCAGCTCAGCAGCGACCTATGGCTACACCTTC. Translation gives CASSAATYGYTF. This chain uses TRBV18 with TRBJ1-2; no firm D call. The CDR3 spans 12 residues. Germline values: CDR1 KGHSH, CDR2 LQKENI. Trimming took off 5 bases at V and 4 bases at J, with 8 bases between the two ends. The variable domain in full, completed from reference TRBV18 and TRBJ1-2, reads NAGVMQNPRHLVRRRGQEARLRCSPMKGHSHVYWYRQLPEEGLKFMVYLQKENIIDESGMPKERFSAEFPKEGPSILRIQQVVRGDSAAYFCASSAATYGYTFGSGTRLTVV.

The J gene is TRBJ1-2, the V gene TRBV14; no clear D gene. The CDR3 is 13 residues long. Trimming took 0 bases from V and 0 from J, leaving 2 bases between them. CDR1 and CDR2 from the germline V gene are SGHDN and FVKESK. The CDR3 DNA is TGTGCCAGCAGCCAAGATCCTAACTATGGCTACACCTTC. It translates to CASSQDPNYGYTF.

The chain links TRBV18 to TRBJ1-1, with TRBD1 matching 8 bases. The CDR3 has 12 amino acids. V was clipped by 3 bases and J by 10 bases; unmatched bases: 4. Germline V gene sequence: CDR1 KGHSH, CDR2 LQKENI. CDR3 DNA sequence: TGTGCCAGCTCACCGAACAGGGGGTCAGCTTTCTTT. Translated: CASSPNRGSAFF. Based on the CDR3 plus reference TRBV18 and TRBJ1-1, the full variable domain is NAGVMQNPRHLVRRRGQEARLRCSPMKGHSHVYWYRQLPEEGLKFMVYLQKENIIDESGMPKERFSAEFPKEGPSILRIQQVVRGDSAAYFCASSPNRGSAFFGQGTRLTVV.

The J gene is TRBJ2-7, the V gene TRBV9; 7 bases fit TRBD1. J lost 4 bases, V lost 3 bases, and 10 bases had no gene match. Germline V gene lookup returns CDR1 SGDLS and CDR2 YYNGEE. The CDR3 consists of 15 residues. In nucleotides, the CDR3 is TGTGCCAGCAGCGGATTCGCCTCAGGGGGATACGAGCAGTACTTC. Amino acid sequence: CASSGFASGGYEQYF. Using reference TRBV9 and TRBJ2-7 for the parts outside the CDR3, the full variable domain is DSGVTQTPKHLITATGQRVTLRCSPRSGDLSVYWYQQSLDQGLQFLIQYYNGEERAKGNILERFSAQQFPDLHSELNLSSLELGDSALYFCASSGFASGGYEQYFGPGTRLTVT.

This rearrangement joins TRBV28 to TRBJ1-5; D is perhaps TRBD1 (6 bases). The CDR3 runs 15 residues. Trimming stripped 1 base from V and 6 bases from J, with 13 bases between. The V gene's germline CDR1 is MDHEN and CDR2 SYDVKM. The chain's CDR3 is CASSLLRGGGQPQHF. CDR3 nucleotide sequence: TGTGCCAGCAGTTTATTAAGAGGGGGGGGTCAGCCCCAGCATTTT.

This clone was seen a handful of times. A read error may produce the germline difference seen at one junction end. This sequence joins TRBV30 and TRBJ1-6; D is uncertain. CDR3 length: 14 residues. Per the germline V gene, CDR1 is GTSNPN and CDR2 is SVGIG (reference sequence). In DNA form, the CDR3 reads TGTGCCTGGACTACCGGGAGCCTTAATACACCCCTCCACTTT. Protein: CAWTTGSLNTPLHF.

The CDR3 nucleotides read TGTGCCAGCTCACGGGACAGTCCGAAGGGTTCACCCCTCCACTTT. As protein: CASSRDSPKGSPLHF. The genes are TRBV2 and TRBJ1-6; 7 bases line up with TRBD1. Per germline, CDR1 SNHLY and CDR2 FYNNEI. V shed 8 bases and J 9 bases; nucleotides not matched to a gene: 13. The CDR3 extends over 15 amino acids.